This TCR beta chain was captured by sequencing in a study of glioma-infiltrating T cells. Study results and caveats: Gliomas, especially low-grade, showed above-expected tissue-blood divergence; non-neoplastic patients showed below. CDR3 overlap between tissue and blood was very small.

TCR alpha and beta CDR3 regions were amplified from RNA using iRepertoire nested multiplex PCR. Input was roughly 85-450 ng of tissue mRNA or PBMC total RNA. TCRdb itself ran the multiplex PCR reads through MiXCR, one entry per CDR3 protein. The sample lists some 150,000 distinct CDR3 sequences; roughly two fifths were seen once. This clonotype has ten or more counts. Its antigen is unidentified. V was cut by 5 bases and J by 5 bases, with 6 bases left in between. Germline V gene data show CDR1 as SGHTA and CDR2 as FQGNSA. The CDR3 runs to 11 residues. The sequence was collected from a human donor with low-grade glioma or glioblastoma, undergoing nonglioma brain surgery, or in good health (not recorded which). This chain uses TRBV7-2 with TRBJ2-5, with D uncertain. The sequenced material came from glioma tissue, nonneoplastic brain tissue, or PBMCs (not recorded which). In DNA form, the CDR3 reads TGTGCCAGCAGCGCAAGTGAGACCCAGTACTTC. Protein sequence: CASSASETQYF.